Listed here are 22 T cell receptor beta chains from one sample, sequenced in a study of T cells in Graves' hyperthyroidism and ophthalmopathy. RNA transcripts gave rise to amplified TCR beta CDR3 regions. The primer set for the first-round RT-PCR of the TCR CDR3 was HTBI. TCRdb processed the multiplex PCR reads anew with MiXCR; each CDR3 protein has one entry. The repertoire holds about 300,000 distinct CDR3 sequences, 16% seen once, with roughly a third in the top ten. What was sequenced was blood. The receptors were gathered from a man aged 25 to 45 with Graves' hyperthyroidism.

CDR3 in amino acids: CASSLVDRGTEAFF. The CDR3 nucleotides are TGCGCCAGCAGCTTGGTGGACAGGGGTACTGAAGCTTTCTTT. The chain recombines TRBV5-1 with TRBJ1-1, with 9 bases aligning to TRBD1. From germline, CDR1 is SGHRS and CDR2 YFSETQ. The length of the CDR3 is 14 residues. V gave up 0 bases and J gave up 5 bases; unmatched junction bases: 2.

Many counts were recorded for this clonotype. This sequence joins TRBV12-5 and TRBJ1-1, with D possibly being TRBD1 (5 bases). Deletions cut 0 bases from V and 0 bases from J, with 11 bases between. The CDR3 sequence is 16 residues long. Per germline, CDR1 LGHNT and CDR2 FRNRAP. The CDR3, as DNA: TGTGCTAGTGGTTTGGTATTAGGGGAGGTGAACACTGAAGCTTTCTTT. This sequence encodes CASGLVLGEVNTEAFF. The variable domain in full, with the rest retrieved from reference TRBV12-5 and TRBJ1-1, is DARVTQTPRHKVTEMGQEVTMRCQPILGHNTVFWYRQTMMQGLELLAYFRNRAPLDDSGMPKDRFSAEMPDATLATLKIQPSEPRDSAVYFCASGLVLGEVNTEAFFGQGTRLTVV.

This clonotype was counted at least ten times. The V and J genes are TRBV18 and TRBJ1-4; 7 nucleotides line up with TRBD1. Germline-derived CDR1 and CDR2 are KGHSH and LQKENI. The junction had 8 bases not matched to a gene; V was cut back by 4 bases and J by 3 bases. The CDR3 extends over 16 amino acids. CDR3 protein: CASSRAYRGANEKLFF. CDR3 coding DNA: TGTGCCAGCTCACGGGCGTACAGGGGTGCTAATGAAAAACTGTTTTTT. Combining the CDR3 with reference TRBV18 and TRBJ1-4 gives the whole variable domain NAGVMQNPRHLVRRRGQEARLRCSPMKGHSHVYWYRQLPEEGLKFMVYLQKENIIDESGMPKERFSAEFPKEGPSILRIQQVVRGDSAAYFCASSRAYRGANEKLFFGSGTQLSVL.

This chain connects TRBV6-4 to TRBJ2-3, with D perhaps matching TRBD1 (5 bases). Germline V CDR1 and CDR2: MRHNA, SNTAGT. Trimming removed 2 bases at V and 0 bases at J, with 6 bases between. This CDR3 comprises 14 residues. CDR3 bases: TGTGCCAGCAGTGACGGGGCTAGCACAGATACGCAGTATTTT. This sequence encodes CASSDGASTDTQYF.

This clonotype was picked up many times. The chain employs TRBV19 and TRBJ1-1; 10 positions match TRBD1. Germline V lookup: CDR1 LNHDA, CDR2 SQIVND (reference sequence). The CDR3 totals 18 residues. The ends lost 3 bases at V and 5 bases at J; junction bases unmatched: 15. The CDR3 DNA reads TGTGCCAGTAGTATTCCGGGACAGGGGACAAAAAGGAGGACTGAAGCTTTCTTT. Amino acid sequence: CASSIPGQGTKRRTEAFF. The variable domain in full, completed from reference TRBV19 and TRBJ1-1, reads DGGITQSPKYLFRKEGQNVTLSCEQNLNHDAMYWYRQDPGQGLRLIYYSQIVNDFQKGDIAEGYSVSREKKESFPLTVTSAQKNPTAFYLCASSIPGQGTKRRTEAFFGQGTRLTVV.

A few counts support this clonotype. The V gene is TRBV12-5, the J gene TRBJ1-2; possible D gene TRBD1, 5 bases. CDR1 LGHNT and CDR2 FRNRAP come from the germline V gene. The CDR3 has 18 amino acids. V shed 1 base and J shed 2 bases, with 20 bases lying between them. This CDR3 reads CASGLAPDTTIGNYGYTF. In DNA, the CDR3 is TGTGCTAGTGGTTTGGCGCCGGACACCACCATAGGAAACTATGGCTACACCTTC. The whole variable domain, filled in from reference TRBV12-5 and TRBJ1-2, reads DARVTQTPRHKVTEMGQEVTMRCQPILGHNTVFWYRQTMMQGLELLAYFRNRAPLDDSGMPKDRFSAEMPDATLATLKIQPSEPRDSAVYFCASGLAPDTTIGNYGYTFGSGTRLTVV.

This clonotype was observed at least ten times. This rearrangement joins TRBV28 to TRBJ2-4; tentatively, D is TRBD1 or TRBD2 (5 bases each). V lost 5 bases, J lost 8 bases, and 19 bases lay in between. Germline assignment: CDR1 MDHEN and CDR2 SYDVKM. This CDR3 has 15 amino acids. The CDR3 DNA reads TGTGCCAGCAGTCCCGGGGACCAGCGAAGGGACATTCAGTACTTC. Translating gives CASSPGDQRRDIQYF.

CDR3 protein: CSARVFVGKGAGTDTQYF. DNA of the CDR3: TGCAGTGCTAGAGTTTTCGTAGGAAAGGGGGCTGGCACAGATACGCAGTATTTT. This sequence joins TRBV20-1 and TRBJ2-3, with 7 bases lining up with TRBD1. Losses at the gene ends were 1 base for V and 1 base for J; bases not matched to a gene: 14. The germline V gene has CDR1 DFQATT and CDR2 SNEGSKA (reference sequence). The CDR3 length is 18 residues.

This clonotype came up a few times. The gene calls are TRBV6-2 or TRBV6-3 and TRBJ2-1; D is perhaps TRBD1 or TRBD2 (5 bases each). Germline V CDR1 and CDR2: MNHEY, SVGEGT. V was trimmed by 6 bases and J by 6 bases, leaving 18 bases between them. The CDR3 runs 15 residues. In DNA, the CDR3 is TGTGCCAGCAGAGGCCGGGACGGACTTAGCAATGAGCAGTTCTTC. Translation gives CASRGRDGLSNEQFF.

This clonotype was detected ten times or more. The CDR3 region has the DNA TGTGCCAGCAGCTTAGCGCAAAGTACCACGGATACGCAGTATTTT. Translated: CASSLAQSTTDTQYF. V gene TRBV7-9 combines with J gene TRBJ2-3; D gene unclear. From germline, CDR1 is SEHNR and CDR2 FQNEAQ (reference sequence). The CDR3 is made up of 15 amino acids. Deletions cut 0 bases from V and 6 bases from J, with 13 bases between.

This clonotype has ten or more counts. The J gene is TRBJ1-1, the V gene TRBV12-3 or TRBV12-4; D remains unclear. V was trimmed by 6 bases and J by 5 bases, leaving 19 bases between them. The CDR3 covers 15 residues. This CDR3 reads CASRTSNLGWTEAFF. As DNA, the CDR3 is TGTGCCAGCAGGACGTCGAATCTGGGATGGACTGAAGCTTTCTTT.

This clonotype came up many times. The chain links TRBV12-3 or TRBV12-4 to TRBJ2-5, with 10 bases lining up with TRBD1. The J segment lost 10 bases and the V segment lost 0 bases, leaving 5 bases of the junction unmatched. The CDR3 covers 14 residues. CDR3 sequence (DNA): TGTGCCAGCAGTTTAGCCGGGACAGGGGTTATCCAGTACTTC. The encoded protein is CASSLAGTGVIQYF.

In this sample, this clonotype turned up many times. V is TRBV15 and J is TRBJ1-5, with D tentatively TRBD1 (5 bases). This CDR3 is 14 amino acids long. Trimming stripped 11 bases from V and 0 bases from J, with 14 bases between. Germline CDR1 and CDR2: LNHNV and YYDKDF (reference sequence). CDR3 region: CAAGTRNSNQPQHF. DNA for the CDR3: TGTGCCGCTGGGACCCGCAATAGCAATCAGCCCCAGCATTTT.

This clonotype was detected many times. The V call is TRBV7-8, the J call TRBJ2-1; D may be TRBD2 (8 bases). CDR1 and CDR2 (germline): SGHVS, FQNEAQ. The CDR3 totals 16 residues. Trimming removed 7 bases at V and 7 bases at J, with 23 bases between. The CDR3 loop is CASTNQGGLAGNEQFF. DNA of the CDR3: TGTGCCAGCACCAACCAGGGGGGGCTAGCGGGTAATGAGCAGTTCTTC. Variable domain in full (rest from reference TRBV7-8 and TRBJ2-1): GAGVSQSPRYKVAKRGQDVALRCDPISGHVSLFWYQQALGQGPEFLTYFQNEAQLDKSGLPSDRFFAERPEGSVSTLKIQRTQQEDSAVYLCASTNQGGLAGNEQFFGPGTRLTVL.

This clonotype was detected many times. This chain uses TRBV7-2 with TRBJ1-2; D possibly corresponds to TRBD1 (5 bases). This CDR3 is built from 12 residues. Trimming left V 2 bases short and J 4 bases short, with 5 bases between. CDR1 and CDR2 from the germline V gene are SGHTA and FQGNSA. The CDR3 coding sequence is TGTGCCAGCAGCTTACAGGGCTATGGCTACACCTTC. Translating gives CASSLQGYGYTF.

The chain has TRBV18 and TRBJ1-2; 8 positions agree with TRBD1. The CDR3 extends over 13 amino acids. The V gene end was trimmed by 4 bases and the J gene end by 6 bases; junction bases not matched to a gene: 4. Germline V lookup: CDR1 KGHSH, CDR2 LQKENI. The CDR3 protein is CASSQGTGNGYTF. Here the CDR3 DNA reads TGTGCCAGCTCACAAGGGACAGGCAATGGCTACACCTTC.

This clonotype was seen many times. The V gene is TRBV28, the J gene TRBJ2-7, with TRBD1 identical over 9 bases. CDR3 length: 13 residues. The V segment lost 4 bases and the J segment 6 bases; nucleotides outside the gene matches: 4. From germline, CDR1 is MDHEN and CDR2 SYDVKM. The CDR3 coding sequence is TGTGCCAGCAGTTCGGGACAGGGCGGCGAGCAGTACTTC. Its protein product is CASSSGQGGEQYF.

This clonotype was counted ten times or more. The chain links TRBV6-1 to TRBJ2-5; 7 nucleotides align to TRBD1. CDR1 is MNHNS, CDR2 SASEGT, per germline. This CDR3 comprises 13 residues. V was clipped by 2 bases and J by 4 bases; unmatched bases: 1. This chain's CDR3 is CASSEPGGETQYF. For the CDR3, the DNA is TGTGCCAGCAGTGAACCAGGGGGAGAGACCCAGTACTTC.

The chain joins TRBV10-3 to TRBJ1-5, with TRBD1 matching 10 bases. This CDR3 has 17 amino acids. Trimming cost V 0 bases and J 7 bases; bases outside gene matches: 9. Germline V gives CDR1 ENHRY, CDR2 SYGVKD. The CDR3 sequence is CAISESRDRGSGQPQHF. In DNA form, the CDR3 reads TGTGCCATCAGTGAGTCGAGGGACAGGGGTTCGGGACAGCCCCAGCATTTT.

The gene calls are TRBV12-3 or TRBV12-4 and TRBJ1-4; weak D call: TRBD1 (6 bases). V lost 3 bases and J 5 bases, leaving 13 bases between the germline ends. The CDR3 consists of 15 residues. CDR3 DNA: TGTGCCAGCAGTTTCCACAGGGCCTTGAATGAAAAACTGTTTTTT. Its protein is CASSFHRALNEKLFF.

This clonotype was recorded at least ten times. The J gene is TRBJ2-5, the V gene TRBV3-1; TRBD2 might be the D (5 bases). The ends were cut back, 1 base at V and 7 bases at J, with 13 bases in the middle. This CDR3 contains 14 residues. CDR1 LGHDT and CDR2 YNNKEL come from the germline V gene (reference sequence). CDR3 loop: CASSQGMVGRTQYF. The CDR3 nucleotides are TGTGCCAGCAGCCAAGGGATGGTGGGGAGGACCCAGTACTTC.

This clonotype was found many times. The CDR3 here is CSASRSGGRGYNEQFF. The CDR3, as DNA: TGCAGTGCTTCGAGGTCTGGCGGGAGAGGCTACAATGAGCAGTTCTTC. This chain links TRBV20-1 with TRBJ2-1; the match to TRBD2 covers 7 bases. Germline V gene sequence: CDR1 DFQATT, CDR2 SNEGSKA (reference sequence). The CDR3 covers 16 residues. The ends lost 5 bases at V and 3 bases at J; junction bases unmatched: 13.